Below, one T cell receptor (beta chain) is given with its context. Its antigen is unidentified. TCRdb used MiXCR to reprocess the 5' RACE reads, holding one entry per CDR3 protein. The sample lists tens of thousands of distinct CDR3 sequences; around 19% were seen once. Time point in this sample: blood at routine non-recurrence follow-up after resection. The study sequenced unsorted whole RNA from tumor, nontumor lung or frozen PBMC. Germline V gene lookup returns CDR1 MNHEY and CDR2 SMNVEV (reference sequence). V lost 10 bases, J lost 4 bases, and 21 bases lay in between. There are 15 residues in the CDR3. This sample is drawn from a study of spatial heterogeneity in lung cancer. Study at large: Available follow-up PBMC samples, collected a median of roughly 22 months post-resection, were sequenced. Raw-read counts averaged over ten per unique TCR and UMI combination. Study-wide points: Ubiquitous expanded tumor TCRs surfaced in blood more at resection than they did at follow-up.

This receptor was identified in a male donor with early-stage non-small cell lung cancer. The chain combines TRBV27 with TRBJ2-3; no clear D. The material sequenced was PBMCs, taken at follow-up. The CDR3 DNA reads as TGTGCCACCCGGAGAGAGCATGGTTTGTCAGATACGCAGTATTTT. It specifies CATRREHGLSDTQYF.